This record covers a single T cell receptor beta chain. Authors' processing steps: Quantification of nucleated cells was approximated via reference gene primer amplification. TCRdb's copy holds only in-frame clones and misses some; the assay was immunoSEQ multiplex PCR. V and J calls and clone size are those listed in that table; D and trimming were worked out from the DNA. The table has a few hundred thousand clones, around 84% seen once. Germline trimming cut 0 bases from V and 2 bases from J; bases unmatched to any gene: 3. Germline CDR1 is LNHNV and CDR2 is YYDKDF (reference sequence). This CDR3 is 15 amino acids long. This record belongs to a study of blood T cell repertoires in COVID-19. Study background: From the United States, Italy and Spain came samples of acute and convalescent COVID-19.

The gene calls are TRBV15 and TRBJ2-7; 8 bases are shared with TRBD2. This TCR derives from a woman of 80 years or more with active or convalescent COVID-19. The material sequenced was peripheral blood. The DNA for the CDR3 is TGTGCCACCAGCAGAGAAGTAGCGGGGACCTACGAGCAGTACTTC. Translation gives CATSREVAGTYEQYF.